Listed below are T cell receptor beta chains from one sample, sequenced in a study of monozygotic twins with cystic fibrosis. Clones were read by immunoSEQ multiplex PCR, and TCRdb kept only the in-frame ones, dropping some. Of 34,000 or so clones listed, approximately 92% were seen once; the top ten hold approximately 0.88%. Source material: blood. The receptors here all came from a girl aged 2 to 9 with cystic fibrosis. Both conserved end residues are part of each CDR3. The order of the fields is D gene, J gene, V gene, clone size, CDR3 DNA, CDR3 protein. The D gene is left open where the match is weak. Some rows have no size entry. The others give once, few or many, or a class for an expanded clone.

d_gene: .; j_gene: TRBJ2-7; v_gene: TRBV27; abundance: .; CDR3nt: TGTGCCAGCAGTTTAGCGGGGAGCTACGAGCAGTACTTC; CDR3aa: CASSLAGSYEQYF
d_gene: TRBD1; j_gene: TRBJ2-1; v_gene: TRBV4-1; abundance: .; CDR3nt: TGCGCCAGCAGCCGAATTCCGGGACAGAGCCTGGATGAGCAGTTCTTC; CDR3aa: CASSRIPGQSLDEQFF
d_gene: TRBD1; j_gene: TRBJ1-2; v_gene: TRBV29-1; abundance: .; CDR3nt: TGCAGCGTTGACAGCGGGACAGCGTATGGCTACACCTTC; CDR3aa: CSVDSGTAYGYTF
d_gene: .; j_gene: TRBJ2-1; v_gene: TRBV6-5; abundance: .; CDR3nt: TGTGCCAGCAGCCAACGTCGGAGCAATGAGCAGTTCTTC; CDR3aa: CASSQRRSNEQFF
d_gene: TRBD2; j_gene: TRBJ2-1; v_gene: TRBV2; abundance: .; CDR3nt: TGTGCCAGCAGTGTAAGGGTAGCGGGAGGTAGGAATGAGCAGTTCTTC; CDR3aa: CASSVRVAGGRNEQFF
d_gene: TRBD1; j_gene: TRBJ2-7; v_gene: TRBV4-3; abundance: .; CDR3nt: TGCGCCAGCAGCCTTACAGGGGGCTACGAGCAGTACTTC; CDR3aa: CASSLTGGYEQYF
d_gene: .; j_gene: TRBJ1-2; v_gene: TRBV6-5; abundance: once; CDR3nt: TGTGCCAGCAAAGATAACTATGGCTACACCTTC; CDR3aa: CASKDNYGYTF
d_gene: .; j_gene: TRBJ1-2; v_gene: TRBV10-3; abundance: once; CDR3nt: TGTGCCATCAGTGAAGGGGCCGGGGACTATGGCTACACCTTC; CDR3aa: CAISEGAGDYGYTF
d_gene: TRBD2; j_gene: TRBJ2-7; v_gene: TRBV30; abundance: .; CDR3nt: TGTGCCTGGAGTGTTTCCTTTAGCGGGAGTGATTTCTACGAGCAGTACTTC; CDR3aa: CAWSVSFSGSDFYEQYF
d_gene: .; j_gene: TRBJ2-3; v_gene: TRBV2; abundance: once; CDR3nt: TGTGCCAGCAGGCCCGTAGCTAGGGGCACAGATACGCAGTATTTT; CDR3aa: CASRPVARGTDTQYF
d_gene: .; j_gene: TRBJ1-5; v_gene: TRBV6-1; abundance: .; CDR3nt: TGTGCCAGCAGTGAATGGGGTTTGGGGTATAGCAATCAGCCCCAGCATTTT; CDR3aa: CASSEWGLGYSNQPQHF
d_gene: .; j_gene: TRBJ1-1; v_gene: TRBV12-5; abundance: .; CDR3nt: TGTGCTAGTGGTTTCACACAGACCACTGAAGCTTTCTTT; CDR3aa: CASGFTQTTEAFF
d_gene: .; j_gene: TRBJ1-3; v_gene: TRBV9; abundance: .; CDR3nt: TGTGCCAGCAGAGCAGATAATTCTGGAAACACCATATATTTT; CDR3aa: CASRADNSGNTIYF
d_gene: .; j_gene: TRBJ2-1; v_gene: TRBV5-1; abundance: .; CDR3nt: TGCGCCAGCAGCTTGGCTGGTTCCTACAATGAGCAGTTCTTC; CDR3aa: CASSLAGSYNEQFF
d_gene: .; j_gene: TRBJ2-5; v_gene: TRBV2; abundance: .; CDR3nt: TGTGCCAGCGGGGACGTAGACGCGCGTGAGACCCAGTACTTC; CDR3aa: CASGDVDARETQYF
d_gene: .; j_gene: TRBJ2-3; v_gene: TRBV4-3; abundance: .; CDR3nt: TGCGCCAGCAGCCAAGGGTGGGTAGATACGCAGTATTTT; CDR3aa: CASSQGWVDTQYF
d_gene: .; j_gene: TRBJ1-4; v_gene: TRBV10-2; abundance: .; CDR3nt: TGCGCCAGCAAAGGCGGGTTTAGTGAAAAACTGTTTTTT; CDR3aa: CASKGGFSEKLFF
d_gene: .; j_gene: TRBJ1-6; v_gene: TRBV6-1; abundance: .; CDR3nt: TGTGCCAGCAGTGAAGACGGGCCAGGCTTAAGATCACCCCTCCACTTT; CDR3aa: CASSEDGPGLRSPLHF